Below are 23 T cell receptor beta chains sequenced from a single sample in a study of T-cell memory formation after mild COVID-19. Via MiXCR, TCRdb re-called the 5' RACE reads, giving one row per CDR3 protein. Here the sample spans approximately 150,000 distinct CDR3 sequences, roughly 15% being singletons. Specimen: PBMCs or a T cell subset sorted from them (not recorded which). These receptors originate from an adult woman who had mild COVID-19 (a few samples of this study predate the infection). Cell type and time point are not known.

This clonotype was observed many times. CDR3 sequence: CASSSWGQSQETQYF. The CDR3 coding sequence is TGTGCCAGCAGTTCGTGGGGACAGAGCCAAGAGACCCAGTACTTC. The V gene is TRBV27, the J gene TRBJ2-5; 7 positions agree with TRBD1. J lost 1 base, V lost 4 bases, and 6 bases had no gene match. There are 15 residues in the CDR3. Germline CDR1 is MNHEY and CDR2 is SMNVEV (reference sequence).

The gene calls are TRBV20-1 and TRBJ2-5; 9 bases line up with TRBD2. V gave up 6 bases and J gave up 5 bases; unmatched junction bases: 25. This CDR3 has 19 residues. In germline, CDR1 is DFQATT, CDR2 SNEGSKA (reference sequence). This chain's CDR3 is CSAKSLLAASGTFGETQYF. The CDR3 region has the DNA TGCAGTGCCAAAAGCCTTTTAGCGGCTAGCGGGACTTTTGGGGAGACCCAGTACTTC.

This clonotype has just a few counts. Here the CDR3 DNA reads TGTGCCAGCAGCGTCAGGGTTGAGACCCAGTACTTC. Translation gives CASSVRVETQYF. This chain uses TRBV7-2 with TRBJ2-5, with D possibly matching TRBD1 (5 bases). The CDR3 spans 12 residues. The germline gives CDR1 SGHTA, CDR2 FQGNSA. V was shortened by 5 bases and J by 5 bases, with 9 bases between the two germline ends.

This clonotype has more than one count but fewer than ten. The chain links TRBV30 to TRBJ2-3, with unresolved D. V was trimmed by 5 bases and J by 2 bases, leaving 14 bases between them. From germline, CDR1 is GTSNPN and CDR2 SVGIG (reference sequence). The CDR3 totals 14 residues. The CDR3 DNA reads TGTGCCTGGGGGATACAGCGATACACAGATACGCAGTATTTT. Its translation: CAWGIQRYTDTQYF. The full variable domain, rest sourced from reference TRBV30 and TRBJ2-3, is SQTIHQWPATLVQPVGSPLSLECTVEGTSNPNLYWYRQAAGRGLQLLFYSVGIGQISSEVPQNLSASRPQDRQFILSSKKLLLSDSGFYLCAWGIQRYTDTQYFGPGTRLTVL.

CDR3 amino acids: CASSLVFEGAHGYTF. CDR3 DNA: TGTGCCAGCAGCTTGGTTTTCGAGGGGGCTCATGGCTACACCTTC. The chain links TRBV5-4 to TRBJ1-2, with 7 bases fitting TRBD1. The CDR3 totals 15 residues. CDR1 SGHNT and CDR2 YYREEE come from the germline V gene (reference sequence). V shed 0 bases and J 6 bases; nucleotides not matched to a gene: 8.

DNA for the CDR3: TGTGCCATCAGGCGACTAGCGGGAAATGAGCAGTTCTTC. The encoded protein is CAIRRLAGNEQFF. The chain couples TRBV10-3 to TRBJ2-1, with 11 bases matching TRBD2. CDR3 length: 13 residues. Germline V gene data show CDR1 as ENHRY and CDR2 as SYGVKD. V trimming: 6 bases; J trimming: 7 bases; junction bases outside the gene matches: 2.

J is TRBJ2-1 and V is TRBV20-1, with TRBD1 matching over 7 bases. V lost 6 bases and J lost 8; bases outside the gene matches: 7. The germline gives CDR1 DFQATT, CDR2 SNEGSKA (reference sequence). The CDR3 has 12 amino acids. CDR3 amino acids: CSALSTGYEQFF. CDR3 in DNA: TGCAGTGCATTATCGACAGGGTATGAGCAGTTCTTC.

The chain joins TRBV6-5 to TRBJ2-3; the D is unclear. Between the trimmed V and J ends, which lost 4 bases and 5 bases, there was a span of 4 bases. CDR1 and CDR2 from the germline V gene are MNHEY and SVGAGI. CDR3 length equals 11 residues. The CDR3 region is CASSFIDTQYF. CDR3 nucleotides: TGTGCCAGCAGTTTTATAGATACGCAGTATTTT.

The chain employs TRBV7-6 and TRBJ1-1; D unresolved. The germline V gene has CDR1 SGHVS and CDR2 FNYEAQ. Between the trimmed V and J ends, which lost 2 bases and 4 bases, there was a span of 14 bases. The CDR3 has 15 residues. DNA of the CDR3: TGTGCCAGCAGCTTATTACGGCAGCGTGGCACTGAAGCTTTCTTT. This translates into CASSLLRQRGTEAFF.

This clonotype was recorded many times. J is TRBJ2-7 and V is TRBV29-1, with 7 bases lining up with TRBD1. J was trimmed by 3 bases and V by 1 base; bases with no gene match: 3. The CDR3 length is 13 residues. Germline V CDR1 and CDR2: SQVTM, ANQGSEA. CDR3 sequence reads: CSVEGQGFYEQYF. In nucleotides, the CDR3 is TGCAGCGTTGAAGGACAGGGCTTCTACGAGCAGTACTTC.

This clonotype was seen only a few times. This sequence joins TRBV4-2 and TRBJ1-5; TRBD1 matches 9 bases. CDR1 and CDR2 (germline): LGHNA, YNFKEQ. The CDR3 is 18 amino acids. Trimming at V came to 1 base and at J to 0 bases, leaving 7 bases not matched to a gene. CDR3 bases: TGTGCCAGCAGCCAAGGGGACAGGGTCTTTTATAGCAATCAGCCCCAGCATTTT. It specifies CASSQGDRVFYSNQPQHF.

This clonotype occurred many times. The chain employs TRBV5-1 and TRBJ2-3, with TRBD1 matching over 9 bases. V lost 0 bases to trimming and J lost 2 bases; unmatched junction nucleotides: 4. The CDR3 runs to 16 residues. The germline gives CDR1 SGHRS, CDR2 YFSETQ. Written as DNA, the CDR3 is TGCGCCAGCAGCTTGGGATGGGACAGGGTCACAGATACGCAGTATTTT. Protein sequence: CASSLGWDRVTDTQYF. The variable domain in full, completed from reference TRBV5-1 and TRBJ2-3, reads KAGVTQTPRYLIKTRGQQVTLSCSPISGHRSVSWYQQTPGQGLQFLFEYFSETQRNKGNFPGRFSGRQFSNSRSEMNVSTLELGDSALYLCASSLGWDRVTDTQYFGPGTRLTVL.

This chain uses TRBV5-1 with TRBJ2-1; 12 nucleotides match TRBD2. Losses at the gene ends were 2 bases for V and 7 bases for J; bases not matched to a gene: 10. The CDR3 has 17 amino acids. Germline V gene data show CDR1 as SGHRS and CDR2 as YFSETQ. The CDR3 coding sequence is TGCGCCAGCAGCTTATCTCCCCTAGCGGGAGGGTATAATGAGCAGTTCTTC. It yields the protein CASSLSPLAGGYNEQFF.

The sample holds many counts of this clonotype. The rearrangement links TRBV24-1 to TRBJ2-1; TRBD2 agrees at 14 bases. From germline, CDR1 is KGHDR and CDR2 SFDVKD. The CDR3 sequence is 15 residues long. V gave up 3 bases and J gave up 9 bases; unmatched junction bases: 3. The CDR3 loop reads CATSDPGLAGVEQFF. Written as DNA, the CDR3 is TGTGCCACCAGTGATCCGGGACTAGCGGGAGTTGAGCAGTTCTTC.

This clonotype came up a few times. The rearrangement links TRBV20-1 to TRBJ2-7; tentatively, D is TRBD1 (5 bases). Germline V gives CDR1 DFQATT, CDR2 SNEGSKA (reference sequence). Trimming removed 3 bases from V and 0 bases from J, with 12 bases in between. The CDR3 runs 14 residues. The CDR3 DNA sequence: TGCAGTGCTAGTCCCGACAGCAACTCCTACGAGCAGTACTTC. Amino acid sequence: CSASPDSNSYEQYF.

On this clonotype: Germline is not matched at one junction end, which may reflect a read error. This chain connects TRBV9 to TRBJ1-6; 7 bases fit TRBD1. This CDR3 has 15 amino acids. Germline V lookup: CDR1 SGDLS, CDR2 YYNGEE. The CDR3 coding sequence is TGTGCCGGCAGCCCCATGACAGGGAGTAATTCACCCCTCCACTTT. Its protein product is CAGSPMTGSNSPLHF.

As DNA, the CDR3 is TGTGCCAGCAGGACAGGGGGGGTCGAGCAGTACTTC. The encoded protein is CASRTGGVEQYF. The chain recombines TRBV6-6 with TRBJ2-7; the match to TRBD1 covers 9 bases. CDR1 is MNHNY and CDR2 is SVGAGI in the germline V gene (reference sequence). The trim removed 6 bases at V and 6 bases at J, leaving 3 bases unmatched. The CDR3 consists of 12 residues.

The gene calls are TRBV7-2 and TRBJ2-3; D perhaps matches TRBD2 (6 bases). Germline CDR1 and CDR2: SGHTA and FQGNSA. The CDR3 is made up of 14 amino acids. The ends were cut back, 9 bases at V and 1 base at J, with 14 bases in the middle. The CDR3 loop is CASSRSSGTDTQYF. CDR3 DNA: TGTGCCAGTTCCCGGTCTAGCGGCACAGATACGCAGTATTTT.

The chain combines TRBV19 with TRBJ2-4; D possibly matches TRBD1 or TRBD2 (5 bases each). Trimming removed 1 base at V and 0 bases at J, with 10 bases between. This CDR3 region has 16 residues. Germline V gene sequence: CDR1 LNHDA, CDR2 SQIVND (reference sequence). The CDR3 DNA reads TGTGCCAGTAGTATAGGAGGGGTTGGAGCCAAAAACATTCAGTACTTC. Protein: CASSIGGVGAKNIQYF.

This clonotype showed up just a few times. This rearrangement joins TRBV5-1 to TRBJ2-2; D may be TRBD1 (6 bases). V lost 8 bases and J lost 0, with 14 bases in between. The CDR3 has 15 amino acids. The germline V gene has CDR1 SGHRS and CDR2 YFSETQ. The CDR3 DNA is TGCGCCAGTACGACGGGACACTCGAACACCGGGGAGCTGTTTTTT. It translates to CASTTGHSNTGELFF.

Only a few counts were recorded for this clonotype. The junction and the germline gene differ at one end; a read error may be behind it. This chain connects TRBV20-1 to TRBJ2-5; D call uncertain. Germline CDR1 reads DFQATT; CDR2 reads SNEGSKA (reference sequence). This CDR3 comprises 15 residues. In DNA form, the CDR3 reads TGCAGTGCCAGAGGCGCTATCTTCCACGGGGAGACCCAGTACTTC. Residues: CSARGAIFHGETQYF.

This clonotype was seen only a few times. CDR3 region: CASSLGDQETQYF. CDR3 nucleotides: TGCGCCAGCAGCTTGGGAGACCAAGAGACCCAGTACTTC. The chain carries TRBV5-1 and TRBJ2-5, with no clear D. CDR1 SGHRS and CDR2 YFSETQ come from the germline V gene. V shed 0 bases and J shed 0 bases, with 3 bases lying between them. The CDR3 length is 13 residues.

There are a few counts of this clonotype. The chain joins TRBV7-2 to TRBJ2-1; 10 bases are shared with TRBD2. The length of the CDR3 is 15 residues. V trimming: 2 bases; J trimming: 7 bases; junction bases outside the gene matches: 5. The germline gives CDR1 SGHTA, CDR2 FQGNSA. The CDR3 DNA reads as TGTGCCAGCAGCTTAAGCGCTAGCGGGGGAAATGAGCAGTTCTTC. This gives the protein CASSLSASGGNEQFF.